This is a list of T cell receptor beta chains from one sample in a study of OX40 agonist ivuxolimab in advanced cancers. The protocol was immunoSEQ multiplex PCR, while the TCRdb copy is restricted to in-frame clones and leaves out a portion. The sample lists about 45,000 clones, around 85% occurring once. Sequences were derived from CD4+ or CD8+ T cells sorted from blood, sampled in a trial of the OX40 agonist ivuxolimab. The origin of the receptors is an adult with an advanced solid tumor such as melanoma, head and neck, liver or kidney cancer. CDR3s include the opening cysteine and the closing phenylalanine or tryptophan. D genes are given only for firm matches. Not all rows give a size; the values are once, few, many and, for expanded clones, a class.

TRBJ2-1 | - | - | TRBV5-1 | TGCGCCAGCAGCCGGGGCCGAGAGGGTGAGCAGTTCTTC | CASSRGREGEQFF
TRBJ2-2 | - | - | TRBV5-3 | TGTGCCAGAAGCTTAGTGGGAGAGGGCGGGGAGCTGTTTTTT | CARSLVGEGGELFF
TRBJ1-3 | - | - | TRBV5-1 | TGCGCCAGCAGCCCTTCTGGACAGATTTACTCTGGAAACACCATATATTTT | CASSPSGQIYSGNTIYF
TRBJ2-3 | - | TRBD2 | TRBV18 | TGTGCCAGCTCACCGGGACTAGCGGGGGGGGTGAGCACAGATACGCAGTATTTT | CASSPGLAGGVSTDTQYF
TRBJ2-2 | - | - | TRBV5-6 | TGTGCCAGCAGTTGGGACCTATCCGCCGGGGAGCTGTTTTTT | CASSWDLSAGELFF
TRBJ2-3 | - | TRBD1 | TRBV7-9 | TGTGCCAGCAGCTTCCGACAGGGCGATACGCAGTATTTT | CASSFRQGDTQYF
TRBJ2-5 | - | - | TRBV12-5 | TGTGCTAGTGGTTTGGGGGCGGTAGGTCTCCAAGAGACCCAGTACTTC | CASGLGAVGLQETQYF
TRBJ1-6 | - | - | TRBV27 | TGTGCCAGCAGTTTAAGTGGCCCTACACCGAGCTCCTATAATTCACCCCTCCACTTT | CASSLSGPTPSSYNSPLHF
TRBJ2-3 | - | - | TRBV28 | TGTGCCAGCATCGAAGTCGGGGCCTGGAGCACAGATACGCAGTATTTT | CASIEVGAWSTDTQYF
TRBJ2-7 | - | - | TRBV11-1 | TGTGCCAGCAGTCCGCCGACTGGACCTGATGGGAACGAGCAGTACTTC | CASSPPTGPDGNEQYF
TRBJ2-1 | once | TRBD1 | TRBV5-1 | TGCGCCAGCAGCAAGACAGGGGGCCAGGGGAATGAGCAGTTCTTC | CASSKTGGQGNEQFF
TRBJ1-1 | - | - | TRBV7-2 | TGTGCCAGCAGCTTATTTGTTGGACCTGAAGCTTTCTTT | CASSLFVGPEAFF
TRBJ1-6 | - | - | TRBV9 | TGTGCCAGCAGCGTGGGGGGTTGGTATAATTCACCCCTCCACTTT | CASSVGGWYNSPLHF
TRBJ2-3 | - | - | TRBV19 | TGTGCCAGTAACAAGGGGGGCACAGATACGCAGTATTTT | CASNKGGTDTQYF
TRBJ2-7 | - | - | TRBV4-2 | TGTGCCAGCAGCCAGGACTCGCTGCGATACGAGCAGTACTTC | CASSQDSLRYEQYF
TRBJ1-1 | - | TRBD1 | TRBV2 | TGTGCCAGCACTAGGGGGCGAAGCACTGAAGCTTTCTTT | CASTRGRSTEAFF
TRBJ2-5 | - | TRBD2 | TRBV7-2 | TGTGCCAGCAGCTTAGTGGTAGCGGGAGGGCCCCTTGAGACCCAGTACTTC | CASSLVVAGGPLETQYF
TRBJ1-2 | - | - | TRBV28 | TGTGCCAGCAGACCCCAGGACAGTAACTATGGCTACACCTTC | CASRPQDSNYGYTF
TRBJ2-3 | - | - | TRBV21-1 | TGTGCCAGCAGCAAAGCGCCTAGGACTAAAACAGATACGCAGTATTTT | CASSKAPRTKTDTQYF
TRBJ2-5 | - | - | TRBV18 | TGTGCCAGCTCACTAACCGACAGTCGGGAGACCCAGTACTTC | CASSLTDSRETQYF
TRBJ2-3 | - | TRBD2 | TRBV7-9 | TGTGCCAGCAGCAAGACTAGCGTCGCAGATACGCAGTATTTT | CASSKTSVADTQYF
TRBJ2-7 | - | TRBD1 | TRBV5-4 | TGTGCCAGCAGCCCGGGTGGGGACAGCCTATACGAGCAGTACTTC | CASSPGGDSLYEQYF
TRBJ1-1 | - | - | TRBV19 | TGTGCCAGTAGTGCCACAACAGGCCTCACTGAAGCTTTCTTT | CASSATTGLTEAFF
TRBJ1-1 | - | - | TRBV5-4 | TGTGCCAGCAGCTCTAAGGTGAACACTGAAGCTTTCTTT | CASSSKVNTEAFF
TRBJ1-5 | once | TRBD1 | TRBV10-3 | TGTGCCATCAGGGAGGGACAGGGAGAGAGTCAGCCCCAGCATTTT | CAIREGQGESQPQHF
TRBJ2-3 | - | - | TRBV6-1 | TGTGCCAGCAGTGGAGGCCCCGATACGCAGTATTTT | CASSGGPDTQYF
TRBJ1-2 | few | - | TRBV7-8 | TGTGCCAGCAGCTCTAGGAGGATTTCGAACTATGGCTACACCTTC | CASSSRRISNYGYTF
TRBJ1-1 | - | - | TRBV12-5 | TGTGCTAGTGGGGTCCGGGGGAACACTGAAGCTTTCTTT | CASGVRGNTEAFF
TRBJ1-2 | - | TRBD1 | TRBV2 | TGTGCCAGCAGTGAATCGGCCCAGGGGGCCGCCTTCTATGGCTACACCTTC | CASSESAQGAAFYGYTF
TRBJ2-3 | once | TRBD2 | TRBV28 | TGTGCCAGCAGTCCAGCGGGAGTTACAGATACGCAGTATTTT | CASSPAGVTDTQYF
TRBJ2-7 | - | - | TRBV7-9 | TGTGCCAGCATGAGGGGCGCGTCCTACGAGCAGTACTTC | CASMRGASYEQYF
TRBJ1-1 | once | - | TRBV29-1 | TGCAGCGTTGAAGGTGGAACCTCGATCAGCAAGACTGAAGCTTTCTTT | CSVEGGTSISKTEAFF
TRBJ2-3 | - | - | TRBV5-6 | TGTGCCAGCAGCTTGGGGCCGGGGGGCGCAGATACGCAGTATTTT | CASSLGPGGADTQYF
TRBJ2-6 | once | TRBD1 | TRBV6-6 | TGTGCCAGCAGTTACACAGGGGAAGGGGCCAACGTCCTGACTTTC | CASSYTGEGANVLTF
TRBJ2-3 | - | TRBD2 | TRBV29-1 | TGCAGCGCTCTCCGGGACTACACAGATACGCAGTATTTT | CSALRDYTDTQYF
TRBJ2-1 | once | TRBD2 | TRBV7-2 | TGTGCCAGCAGACCAACTAGCGGGGGGCTGGAGCAGTTCTTC | CASRPTSGGLEQFF
TRBJ2-7 | - | - | TRBV7-8 | TGTGCCAGCAGCTTACTCTCGGGGAAATCGGACGAGCAGTACTTC | CASSLLSGKSDEQYF
TRBJ2-2 | - | TRBD2 | TRBV9 | TGTGCCAGCAGCGCCACTAGCGGGGGCTCCGGGGAGCTGTTTTTT | CASSATSGGSGELFF
TRBJ1-1 | - | - | TRBV29-1 | TGCAGCGTTGGCGATTATAGTGAAGCTTTCTTT | CSVGDYSEAFF
TRBJ1-2 | - | - | TRBV12-1 | TGTGCCAGCAGCTCCCCTCAGGGAGGGCACTATGGCTACACCTTC | CASSSPQGGHYGYTF
TRBJ1-1 | - | TRBD1 | TRBV19 | TGTGCCAGTAGTACCTCCGGACAGGCGCGGACTGAAGCTTTCTTT | CASSTSGQARTEAFF
TRBJ1-2 | few | - | TRBV28 | TGTGCCAGCACCTTGCCCGGGTTAGGTGGCTACACCTTC | CASTLPGLGGYTF
TRBJ1-1 | - | TRBD1 | TRBV4-1 | TGCGCCAGCAGCCAAGAGTCGGAGGGGGCCTTCGGCACTGAAGCTTTCTTT | CASSQESEGAFGTEAFF
TRBJ1-4 | - | TRBD1 | TRBV9 | TGTGCCAGCAGCTCCAGTGCTGGGACAGTTAATGAAAAACTGTTTTTT | CASSSSAGTVNEKLFF
TRBJ2-5 | - | TRBD2 | TRBV2 | TGTGCCAGCAGCGAACTAGCGGGGGGGAGCAACCAAGAGACCCAGTACTTC | CASSELAGGSNQETQYF
TRBJ1-5 | - | - | TRBV6-6 | TGTGCCAGCAGTGGGAGGACAGTCAATCAGCCCCAGCATTTT | CASSGRTVNQPQHF
TRBJ2-3 | - | - | TRBV5-1 | TGCGCCAGCAGCGCGGGACTGGAATCAACAGATACGCAGTATTTT | CASSAGLESTDTQYF
TRBJ2-7 | - | - | TRBV15 | TGTGCCACCAGCAGAGAGCCAGGCGCCTACGAGCAGTACTTC | CATSREPGAYEQYF
TRBJ1-6 | few | - | TRBV7-9 | TGTGCCAGCAGCTTAGGTGCGGCCTATAATTCACCCCTCCACTTT | CASSLGAAYNSPLHF
TRBJ1-5 | - | TRBD1 | TRBV6-1 | TGTGCCAGCAGTATAACCGGGACAGGGGTTGGGGGCCAGCATTTT | CASSITGTGVGGQHF
TRBJ1-3 | - | - | TRBV13 | TGTGCCAGCAGCTTACAGGGTTCTTCTGGAAACACCATATATTTT | CASSLQGSSGNTIYF